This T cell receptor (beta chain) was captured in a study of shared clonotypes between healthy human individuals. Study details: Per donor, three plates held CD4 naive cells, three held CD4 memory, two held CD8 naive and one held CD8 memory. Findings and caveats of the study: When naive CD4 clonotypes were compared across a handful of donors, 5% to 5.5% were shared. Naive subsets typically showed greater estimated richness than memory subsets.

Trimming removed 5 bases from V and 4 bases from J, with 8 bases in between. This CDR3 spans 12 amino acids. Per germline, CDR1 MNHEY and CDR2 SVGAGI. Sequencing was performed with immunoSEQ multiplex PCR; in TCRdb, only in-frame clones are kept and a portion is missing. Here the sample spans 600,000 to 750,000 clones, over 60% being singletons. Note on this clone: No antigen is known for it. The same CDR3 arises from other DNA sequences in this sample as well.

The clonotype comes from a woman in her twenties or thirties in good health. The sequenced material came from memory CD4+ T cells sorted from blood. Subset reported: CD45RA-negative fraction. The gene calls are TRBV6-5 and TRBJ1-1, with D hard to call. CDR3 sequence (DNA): TGTGCCAGCAGTAGAATGGGCACTGAAGCTTTCTTT. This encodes CASSRMGTEAFF.